Shown below are 32 T cell receptor beta chains from a single sample sequenced in a study of blood T cell repertoires in COVID-19. Here immunoSEQ multiplex PCR was the method, and the copy in TCRdb shows in-frame clones only, minus some. The sample carries approximately 290,000 clones, about nine tenths recorded once. The sequencing input was peripheral blood. The receptors come from a woman younger than 45 with COVID-19, enrolled during active disease.

CDR3 loop: CASSLGGLAAIATGELFF. DNA of the CDR3: TGTGCCAGCAGCTTGGGGGGACTAGCGGCCATTGCCACCGGGGAGCTGTTTTTT. The chain is built from TRBV7-9 and TRBJ2-2, with 11 bases matching TRBD2. The CDR3 is 18 amino acids. Losses at the gene ends were 3 bases for V and 4 bases for J; bases not matched to a gene: 10. Germline CDR1 is SEHNR and CDR2 is FQNEAQ (reference sequence).

The gene calls are TRBV25-1 and TRBJ2-1, with 10 bases identical to TRBD2. J lost 10 bases, V lost 4 bases, and 7 bases had no gene match. This CDR3 is 14 amino acids long. From germline, CDR1 is MGHDK and CDR2 SYGVNS. CDR3 protein: CASSASGGAVEQFF. The DNA for the CDR3 is TGTGCCAGCAGTGCGAGCGGGGGGGCCGTCGAGCAGTTCTTC. The full variable domain, completed using reference TRBV25-1 and TRBJ2-1, is EADIYQTPRYLVIGTGKKITLECSQTMGHDKMYWYQQDPGMELHLIHYSYGVNSTEKGDLSSESTVSRIRTEHFPLTLESARPSHTSQYLCASSASGGAVEQFFGPGTRLTVL.

The chain is built from TRBV10-3 and TRBJ1-2; 10 nucleotides line up with TRBD1. V trimming: 6 bases; J trimming: 8 bases; junction bases outside the gene matches: 9. The CDR3 covers 14 residues. In germline, CDR1 is ENHRY, CDR2 SYGVKD. CDR3 DNA sequence: TGTGCCATCAGAAGACAGGGGGCGCCCAGCGGCTACACCTTC. Encoded protein: CAIRRQGAPSGYTF.

The chain joins TRBV3-1 (or the pseudogene TRBV3-2) to TRBJ2-2, with TRBD1 matching 8 bases. Germline V CDR1 and CDR2: LGHDT, YNNKEL (reference sequence). V dropped 3 bases and J dropped 4; count of bases not matched to a gene: 7. This CDR3 spans 16 amino acids. The CDR3 sequence is CASSHGRTGGTGELFF. In nucleotides, the CDR3 is TGTGCCAGCAGCCATGGGCGAACAGGGGGCACCGGGGAGCTGTTTTTT.

The genes are TRBV30 and TRBJ1-1; no definite D call. Germline V gives CDR1 GTSNPN, CDR2 SVGIG (reference sequence). V lost 2 bases and J lost 2, with 6 bases in between. The CDR3 loop spans 12 amino acids. CDR3 protein: CAWSPRNTEAFF. In DNA, the CDR3 is TGTGCCTGGAGTCCGCGAAACACTGAAGCTTTCTTT.

This chain uses TRBV9 with TRBJ1-5; tentative D call: TRBD1 (5 bases). Germline CDR1 reads SGDLS; CDR2 reads YYNGEE. CDR3 length: 13 residues. V was cut by 4 bases and J by 7 bases, with 12 bases left in between. CDR3 loop: CASSIGGEQPQHF. The CDR3 DNA sequence: TGTGCCAGCAGCATCGGGGGGGAGCAGCCCCAGCATTTT.

The rearrangement links TRBV7-2 to TRBJ1-2; 8 bases are a match to TRBD1. The CDR3 contains 16 residues. Germline trimming cut 2 bases from V and 6 bases from J; bases unmatched to any gene: 11. The germline V gene has CDR1 SGHTA and CDR2 FQGNSA. CDR3 loop: CASSLTPPTGGHGYTF. As DNA, the CDR3 is TGTGCCAGCAGCTTAACCCCCCCTACAGGGGGTCATGGCTACACCTTC.

The V gene is TRBV18, the J gene TRBJ2-5, with TRBD1 identical over 10 bases. With V trimmed by 3 bases and J by 1 base, 2 bases remained unmatched. Germline-derived CDR1 and CDR2 are KGHSH and LQKENI. This CDR3 spans 15 amino acids. The CDR3 loop reads CASSPGQGPQETQYF. As DNA, the CDR3 is TGTGCCAGCTCACCGGGACAGGGGCCCCAAGAGACCCAGTACTTC.

The chain links TRBV12-3 or TRBV12-4 to TRBJ1-2; D might be TRBD1 (5 bases). This CDR3 has 13 amino acids. V was cut by 6 bases and J by 4 bases, with 12 bases left in between. CDR3 sequence: CASRRGLIYGYTF. Written as DNA, the CDR3 is TGTGCCAGCAGAAGGGGACTCATCTATGGCTACACCTTC.

V is TRBV29-1 and J is TRBJ1-2; D not resolved. The CDR3 consists of 14 residues. Germline V gives CDR1 SQVTM, CDR2 ANQGSEA. With 0 bases removed from V and 0 bases from J, the gap between germline ends came to 8 bases. The chain's CDR3 is CSVEDQGANYGYTF. Written as DNA, the CDR3 is TGCAGCGTTGAAGATCAAGGAGCTAACTATGGCTACACCTTC.

The rearrangement uses TRBV30 and TRBJ2-5; no clear D gene. The CDR3 is 13 residues long. Trimming removed 0 bases at V and 5 bases at J, with 10 bases between. The V gene's germline CDR1 is GTSNPN and CDR2 SVGIG (reference sequence). The CDR3 region has the DNA TGTGCCTGGAGTGTCGGCGGCATGGAGACCCAGTACTTC. Residues: CAWSVGGMETQYF.

V usage is TRBV10-3 and J usage is TRBJ1-1; maybe TRBD1 (6 bases). Trimming cost V 3 bases and J 1 base, with 12 bases left between them. The CDR3 covers 15 residues. Germline V gene data show CDR1 as ENHRY and CDR2 as SYGVKD. CDR3 protein: CAISDPGTQNTEAFF. CDR3 nucleotide sequence: TGTGCCATCAGTGATCCCGGGACACAGAACACTGAAGCTTTCTTT.

The chain is built from TRBV4-1 and TRBJ1-2; 9 bases match TRBD1. V was pared by 4 bases and J by 2 bases, with 8 bases of the junction left unmatched. Germline CDR1 and CDR2: MGHRA and YSYEKL. The CDR3 has 16 amino acids. CDR3 coding DNA: TGCGCCAGCAGCCCCCGGGACAGGGCGGAAAACTATGGCTACACCTTC. It is translated as CASSPRDRAENYGYTF.

In its sample, this clone was seen a few times. The chain has TRBV5-1 and TRBJ1-4; 8 nucleotides match TRBD1. The CDR3 contains 14 residues. Trimming removed 7 bases from V and 8 bases from J; junction bases left unmatched: 10. Looked up from germline, CDR1 is SGHRS and CDR2 is YFSETQ. DNA of the CDR3: TGCGCCAGCCGGCAGGGCAGGGGGCTGGAAAAACTGTTTTTT. Its translation: CASRQGRGLEKLFF.

The chain employs TRBV18 and TRBJ2-5; TRBD2 aligns across 7 bases. From germline, CDR1 is KGHSH and CDR2 LQKENI. Trimming cost V 1 base and J 5 bases; bases outside gene matches: 13. The CDR3 is 17 residues long. The CDR3 sequence: CASSPLSPGTITETQYF. CDR3 coding DNA: TGTGCCAGCTCACCACTTTCTCCCGGGACTATAACGGAGACCCAGTACTTC.

A remark on this clone: The CDR3 end shows no conserved phenylalanine or tryptophan, and so a read error is likely. The limits of the CDR3 on the DNA are not certain, so only TCRdb's listed CDR3 is given. The gene calls are TRBV25-1 and TRBJ2-7; TRBD2 was called by the table and not checked on the DNA. The CDR3 has 9 residues if both end residues are counted. Germline V gives CDR1 MGHDK, CDR2 SYGVNS. CDR3 amino acids: CARLVARMA.

This chain joins TRBV19 and TRBJ2-6; possibly TRBD2 for D (5 bases). Trimming cost V 3 bases and J 2 bases, with 5 bases left between them. Germline CDR1 LNHDA, CDR2 SQIVND (reference sequence). The CDR3 spans 14 residues. The CDR3 loop reads CASSIGAGANVLTF. In DNA form, the CDR3 reads TGTGCCAGTAGTATCGGGGCTGGGGCCAACGTCCTGACTTTC.

DNA for the CDR3: TGTGCCAGCAGCTTGGGGGGACAGGGACCGAGCAATCAGCCCCAGCATTTT. Translated: CASSLGGQGPSNQPQHF. V and J are TRBV5-6 and TRBJ1-5, with 9 bases aligning to TRBD1. The V gene end was trimmed by 0 bases and the J gene end by 1 base; junction bases not matched to a gene: 5. This CDR3 region has 17 residues. Germline V gene data show CDR1 as SGHDT and CDR2 as YYEEEE.

V gene TRBV6-5 combines with J gene TRBJ2-7, with 8 nucleotides matching TRBD1. Germline V gives CDR1 MNHEY, CDR2 SVGAGI. V gave up 2 bases and J gave up 3 bases; unmatched junction bases: 9. The CDR3 is 16 amino acids. As DNA, the CDR3 is TGTGCCAGCAGTTACGCCGATAGGACAGGGCACTACGAGCAGTACTTC. This codes for CASSYADRTGHYEQYF.

The chain couples TRBV28 to TRBJ1-2, with D uncertain. CDR1 is MDHEN, CDR2 SYDVKM, per germline. Deletions cut 3 bases from V and 2 bases from J, with 10 bases between. The CDR3 runs 14 residues. The CDR3 DNA follows: TGTGCCAGCAGTTTGGGAGGGCCGAACTATGGCTACACCTTC. The encoded protein is CASSLGGPNYGYTF.

V is TRBV11-2 and J is TRBJ2-1; TRBD2 might be the D (6 bases). Germline values: CDR1 SGHAT, CDR2 FQNNGV. V was shortened by 1 base and J by 7 bases, with 14 bases between the two germline ends. The CDR3 length is 15 residues. The CDR3 DNA follows: TGTGCCAGCAGCTTAGGTCTAGCGTTAGGGAATGAGCAGTTCTTC. Translated, it gives CASSLGLALGNEQFF.

This clone has just one count. This chain connects TRBV10-3 to TRBJ1-1; D is unclear. Trimming removed 4 bases from V and 1 base from J, with 16 bases in between. Germline V lookup: CDR1 ENHRY, CDR2 SYGVKD. This CDR3 is 16 amino acids long. As DNA, the CDR3 is TGTGCCATCAGTGCTAGCTTGGGCCTTCCGAACACTGAAGCTTTCTTT. Protein: CAISASLGLPNTEAFF.

The genes are TRBV7-9 and TRBJ1-4; D call uncertain. The V end was cut by 5 bases, the J end by 8 bases, with 12 bases between. The CDR3 has 13 residues. The germline CDR1 and CDR2 sequences are SEHNR and FQNEAQ (reference sequence). The CDR3: CASSRQTGEKLFF. The DNA of the CDR3 is TGTGCCAGCAGCCGCCAGACGGGGGAAAAACTGTTTTTT.

This rearrangement joins TRBV6-5 to TRBJ2-2; 10 nucleotides agree with TRBD2. The CDR3 extends over 14 amino acids. Trimming cost V 11 bases and J 6 bases; bases outside gene matches: 9. Germline CDR1 and CDR2: MNHEY and SVGAGI. In nucleotides, the CDR3 is TGTGCCTCGAGGACTAGCGGAGGCTCCGGGGAGCTGTTTTTT. This translates into CASRTSGGSGELFF.

The chain combines TRBV21-1 with TRBJ2-7; the table's D call, TRBD2, has no DNA check behind it. TRBV21-1 is flagged as a pseudogene. CDR3 length equals 13 residues. CDR3 region: CASSKGKLYEQYF. The CDR3 DNA follows: TGTGCCAGCAGCAAAGGCAAACTCTACGAGCAGTACTTC.

The chain has TRBV29-1 and TRBJ2-1; perhaps TRBD2 as D (5 bases). V was cut by 6 bases and J by 0 bases, with 15 bases left in between. The CDR3 has 15 residues. Per the germline V gene, CDR1 is SQVTM and CDR2 is ANQGSEA. CDR3 sequence: CSVEGSAASYNEQFF. The CDR3 bases are TGCAGCGTCGAGGGCAGTGCCGCCTCCTACAATGAGCAGTTCTTC.

The chain uses TRBV19 and TRBJ1-6; TRBD1 matches 8 bases. The germline V gene encodes CDR1 LNHDA and CDR2 SQIVND (reference sequence). V dropped 3 bases and J dropped 8; count of bases not matched to a gene: 6. This CDR3 contains 15 residues. The CDR3 is CASSIGQGGYSPLHF. The CDR3, as DNA: TGTGCCAGTAGTATCGGACAGGGCGGGTATTCACCCCTCCACTTT.

In its sample, this clone was seen once. The V gene is TRBV19, the J gene TRBJ1-1; 7 bases match TRBD1. Trimming removed 3 bases from V and 9 bases from J; junction bases left unmatched: 10. Germline CDR1 and CDR2: LNHDA and SQIVND (reference sequence). This CDR3 has 14 amino acids. The CDR3 loop reads CASSMRVGTDQAFF. DNA of the CDR3: TGTGCCAGTAGTATGAGGGTAGGGACAGACCAAGCTTTCTTT. The whole variable domain, filled in from reference TRBV19 and TRBJ1-1, reads DGGITQSPKYLFRKEGQNVTLSCEQNLNHDAMYWYRQDPGQGLRLIYYSQIVNDFQKGDIAEGYSVSREKKESFPLTVTSAQKNPTAFYLCASSMRVGTDQAFFGQGTRLTVV.

The V and J genes are TRBV11-3 and TRBJ1-1; unclear D gene. CDR1 is SGHNT, CDR2 YENEEA, per germline. This CDR3 is built from 13 residues. The V gene lost 5 bases and the J gene lost 1 base, with 8 bases spanning the gap. The CDR3 protein is CASSAVWNTEAFF. The CDR3 DNA reads TGTGCCAGCAGCGCAGTCTGGAACACTGAAGCTTTCTTT.

In this sample, this clone turned up a few times. J is TRBJ2-7 and V is TRBV27; D is unresolved. The CDR3 sequence is 13 residues long. V shed 5 bases and J shed 4 bases, with 12 bases lying between them. Germline CDR1 reads MNHEY; CDR2 reads SMNVEV (reference sequence). The CDR3 bases are TGTGCCAGCAGTATGCAGGTTGAGTACGAGCAGTACTTC. It yields the protein CASSMQVEYEQYF.

This clone came up once. The chain is built from TRBV2 and TRBJ2-4; maybe TRBD1 (5 bases). There are 14 residues in the CDR3. The V and J ends lost 4 bases and 7 bases respectively, with 14 bases between them. Germline CDR1 is SNHLY and CDR2 is FYNNEI. CDR3 protein: CASSVVRVSNIQYF. The CDR3 nucleotides read TGTGCCAGCAGTGTTGTCAGGGTTTCGAACATTCAGTACTTC.

Concerning this clone itself: The same CDR3 is also encoded by other DNA sequences in this sample. The J gene is TRBJ2-1, the V gene TRBV19, with D tentatively TRBD2 (5 bases). This CDR3 is 13 amino acids long. V shed 5 bases and J shed 3 bases, with 8 bases lying between them. CDR1 LNHDA and CDR2 SQIVND come from the germline V gene (reference sequence). CDR3 in DNA: TGTGCCAGTAGTGTGGGGAGCTACAATGAGCAGTTCTTC. Encoded protein: CASSVGSYNEQFF.